Listed below are T cell receptor beta chains from one sample, sequenced in a study of shared clonotypes between healthy human individuals. The repertoire was sequenced with immunoSEQ multiplex PCR; TCRdb's copy has only in-frame clones and lacks some. The sample records roughly 2.5 million clones, more than 80% being singletons. Source material: naive CD4+ T cells sorted from blood. These receptors came from a man aged 18 to 30 in good health. The CDR3 runs from the conserved cysteine through the conserved F or W. The order of the fields is D gene, J gene, clone size, V gene, CDR3 DNA, CDR3 protein. D genes are given only for firm matches. The size entry is marked missing in some rows and otherwise reads once, few, many or a size class.

NA	TRBJ2-5	NA	TRBV6-5	TGTGCCAGCAGTTACTCGGACAGTATTTACTTC	CASSYSDSIYF
TRBD1	TRBJ2-5	NA	TRBV19	TGTGCCAGTAGTACACCGGGACAGAACATCCAAGAGACCCAGTACTTC	CASSTPGQNIQETQYF
NA	TRBJ1-4	few	TRBV29-1	TGCAGCGTTGAGCTTCGGTGGAACAACAATGAAAAACTGTTTTTT	CSVELRWNNNEKLFF
NA	TRBJ2-5	once	TRBV18	TGTGCCAGCTCAATTGGACAGAAGGAGACCCAGTACTTC	CASSIGQKETQYF
NA	TRBJ1-4	NA	TRBV2	TGTGCCAGCAGCCACGAGATTAACGAAAAACTGTTTTTT	CASSHEINEKLFF
TRBD2	TRBJ2-3	NA	TRBV18	TGTGCCAGCTCACCCTCGGCTAGCGGGATTTCAGATACGCAGTATTTT	CASSPSASGISDTQYF
TRBD1	TRBJ1-3	NA	TRBV5-6	TGTGCCAGCAGCGGGACAGGGTTGCCAGGGAACACCATATATTTT	CASSGTGLPGNTIYF
NA	TRBJ2-5	NA	TRBV9	TGTGCCAGCAGCGTAGTCGAGGGGAACACCGAAGAGACCCAGTACTTC	CASSVVEGNTEETQYF
TRBD2	TRBJ2-1	NA	TRBV18	TGTGCCAGCTCACCACGAGAGCGGGAGGGTCGCGATGAGCAGTTCTTC	CASSPREREGRDEQFF
NA	TRBJ2-3	NA	TRBV29-1	TGCAGCGTTGTCGGAAGCACAGATACGCAGTATTTT	CSVVGSTDTQYF
NA	TRBJ2-3	NA	TRBV6-1	TGTGCCAGCAGCCGGGACGAGGGAGATACGCAGTATTTT	CASSRDEGDTQYF
NA	TRBJ1-4	NA	TRBV5-1	TGCGCCAGCAGCTTTTGGGGCGCCGAGCCCGCAACTAATGAAAAACTGTTTTTT	CASSFWGAEPATNEKLFF
TRBD1	TRBJ1-2	NA	TRBV28	TGTGCCAGCAGTTTTAGTGCGCCAGGGGGTGGCTACACCTTC	CASSFSAPGGGYTF
TRBD2	TRBJ2-3	NA	TRBV19	TGTGCCAGTAGTGCAACTAGCGGGAAGACAGATACGCAGTATTTT	CASSATSGKTDTQYF
TRBD2	TRBJ2-5	NA	TRBV5-1	TGCGCCAGCAGCACCGGGGTCGCGGGAGTGGGGCAAGAGACCCAGTACTTC	CASSTGVAGVGQETQYF
NA	TRBJ1-1	few	TRBV6-5	TGTGCCAGCAGCCGCGCTCCGGGTATGCCTGAAGCTTTCTTT	CASSRAPGMPEAFF
NA	TRBJ1-3	NA	TRBV5-5	TGTGCCAGCTTGGACAGCTTCTCTGGAAACACCATATATTTT	CASLDSFSGNTIYF
TRBD1	TRBJ1-4	NA	TRBV5-1	TGCGCCAGCAGCGAGGACAGGGGGCGTGAAAAACTGTTTTTT	CASSEDRGREKLFF
NA	TRBJ2-6	NA	TRBV5-8	TGTGCCAGCAACTCGCTAACCCCGGGGGCCGCTGGGGCCAACGTCCTGACTTTC	CASNSLTPGAAGANVLTF
TRBD2	TRBJ2-3	NA	TRBV7-2	TGTGCCAGCCGCGCGAGGCTAGCGGGACCCATCCATTTT	CASRARLAGPIHF
NA	TRBJ1-1	NA	TRBV6-5	TGTGCCAGCAGTTACTCTACGGGGGTGAACACTGAAGCTTTCTTT	CASSYSTGVNTEAFF
NA	TRBJ2-7	NA	TRBV5-4	TGTGCCAGCAGCTTGGTCGACGATCCCTACGAGCAGTACTTC	CASSLVDDPYEQYF
NA	TRBJ2-1	NA	TRBV6-1	TGTGCCAGCAGTGTGACTTTCAATGAGCAGTTCTTC	CASSVTFNEQFF
TRBD1	TRBJ1-4	NA	TRBV5-1	TGCGCCAGCAGGGGTACAGGGGGTCCTAATGAAAAACTGTTTTTT	CASRGTGGPNEKLFF
TRBD2	TRBJ2-7	NA	TRBV27	TGTGCCAGCAGTTTAAGGGGACTAGTTCCCGGAATCCAATACGAGCAGTACTTC	CASSLRGLVPGIQYEQYF
TRBD2	TRBJ2-1	NA	TRBV28	TGTGCCAGCAGTTCCGCGGTTAGCGGGGTGCTTTTTTCCTACAATGAGCAGTTCTTC	CASSSAVSGVLFSYNEQFF
TRBD2	TRBJ2-7	NA	TRBV11-2	TGTGCCAGCAGCTTGACTAGCGGGGGGCCCCGATACGAGCAGTACTTC	CASSLTSGGPRYEQYF
TRBD2	TRBJ2-1	NA	TRBV7-6	TGTGCCAGCAGCTTAGGTGGCGGGAGGGCCTTCTATGAGCAGTTCTTC	CASSLGGGRAFYEQFF
TRBD1	TRBJ2-2	NA	TRBV5-1	TGCGCCAGCAGCTCCGGACAGGGAATACACACCGGGGAGCTGTTTTTT	CASSSGQGIHTGELFF
NA	TRBJ2-3	NA	TRBV4-3	TGCGCCAGCAGCAACTTGCGGGGCACAGATACGCAGTATTTT	CASSNLRGTDTQYF
TRBD1	TRBJ2-7	NA	TRBV6-1	TGTGCCAGCAGGAGACAGGGGGTAACCTACGAGCAGTACTTC	CASRRQGVTYEQYF
NA	TRBJ2-3	NA	TRBV5-1	TGCGCCAGCAGCTTGGAAGGTACAAGCACAGATACGCAGTATTTT	CASSLEGTSTDTQYF
NA	TRBJ1-6	NA	TRBV27	TGTGCCAGCAGCCGGGACGGGATTAATTCACCCCTCCACTTT	CASSRDGINSPLHF
NA	TRBJ2-7	NA	TRBV12-5	TGTGCTAGTGGCTCCCAGGGGGAGCAGTACTTC	CASGSQGEQYF
NA	TRBJ1-3	NA	TRBV7-6	TGTGCCAGCAGCTTCAGGAGCTCTGGAAACACCATATATTTT	CASSFRSSGNTIYF
TRBD2	TRBJ2-1	NA	TRBV4-3	TGCGCCAGCAGCCAAGGGACTAGCGGGAGTAGGGAGCAGTTCTTC	CASSQGTSGSREQFF
NA	TRBJ1-1	NA	TRBV18	TGTGCCAGCTCTCCCCGACAGGAGCCGAACACTGAAGCTTTCTTT	CASSPRQEPNTEAFF
TRBD1	TRBJ1-6	NA	TRBV10-3	TGTGCCATCTTCCTCGCTGCGTTGACAGGGTGCAATTCACCCCTCCACTTT	CAIFLAALTGCNSPLHF
NA	TRBJ2-4	once	TRBV5-8	TGTGCCAGCAGCTGGAGAGCCTCCGAGCGGGCCAAAAACATTCAGTACTTC	CASSWRASERAKNIQYF
NA	TRBJ2-2	once	TRBV19	TGTGCCAGTAGTCCACGGGGCACCGGGGAGCTGTTTTTT	CASSPRGTGELFF
NA	TRBJ2-7	NA	TRBV5-1	TGCGCCAGCAGCTTGAGGGGAGACTACGAGCAGTACTTC	CASSLRGDYEQYF
NA	TRBJ1-1	NA	TRBV27	TGTGCCAGCAGTTTCAGACAGGTGAACACTGAAGCTTTCTTT	CASSFRQVNTEAFF
NA	TRBJ2-1	NA	TRBV6-1	TGTGCCAGCAGACCCCAGGGGAATGAGCAGTTCTTC	CASRPQGNEQFF
TRBD1	TRBJ1-3	NA	TRBV5-1	TGCGCCAGCAGCTGGGGGGACAGCTCTGGAAACACCATATATTTT	CASSWGDSSGNTIYF
TRBD1	TRBJ2-3	NA	TRBV28	TGTGCCAGCAGACGGGACAGGGGGAGAGGAGATACGCAGTATTTT	CASRRDRGRGDTQYF
NA	TRBJ1-1	few	TRBV30	TGTGCCTGGAGTCCAGTCGGGATCGGAACTGAAGCTTTCTTT	CAWSPVGIGTEAFF
NA	TRBJ1-5	few	TRBV4-1	TGCGCCAGCAGCCAAGATACGACGGCCCACACTCAGCCCCAGCATTTT	CASSQDTTAHTQPQHF
TRBD1	TRBJ1-2	NA	TRBV2	TGTGCCAGCAGGGGGACAGTCACCAACTATGGCTACACCTTC	CASRGTVTNYGYTF
NA	TRBJ1-2	NA	TRBV18	TGTGCCAGCTCAACTTCAGGGGCCTATAACTATGGCTACACCTTC	CASSTSGAYNYGYTF
NA	TRBJ2-2	NA	TRBV2	TGTGCCAGCAGGCAGAACACCGGGGAGCTGTTTTTT	CASRQNTGELFF
NA	TRBJ1-2	NA	TRBV19	TGTGCCAGTAGTATCGGGGGCGCGGGATACGGCTACACCTTC	CASSIGGAGYGYTF
TRBD1	TRBJ2-1	NA	TRBV18	TGTGCCAGCTCACCCCGGCAGGGGGATGGGAATGAGCAGTTCTTC	CASSPRQGDGNEQFF
TRBD1	TRBJ2-3	NA	TRBV5-4	TGTGCCAGCAGCTCCGGGACAGGGCTCACAGATACGCAGTATTTT	CASSSGTGLTDTQYF
NA	TRBJ2-1	NA	TRBV18	TGTGCCAGCCATCATACTTTGCCAGGGTCCTACAATGAGCAGTTCTTC	CASHHTLPGSYNEQFF
TRBD1	TRBJ2-1	NA	TRBV5-1	TGCGCCAGCAGGCTAACCGGGACAGGGTCCTACAATGAGCAGTTCTTC	CASRLTGTGSYNEQFF
NA	TRBJ2-3	NA	TRBV11-3	TGTGCCACCCCGAGGGGGGCCACCCCTCGAACCACAGATACGCAGTATTTT	CATPRGATPRTTDTQYF
NA	TRBJ1-6	NA	TRBV7-2	TGTGCCAGCAGCAACAGGGTGGTAGTCAATTCACCCCTCCACTTT	CASSNRVVVNSPLHF